This T cell receptor beta chain derives from a study of blood T cell repertoires in COVID-19. Trimming cost V 6 bases and J 2 bases; bases outside gene matches: 7. Germline V gene lookup returns CDR1 ENHRY and CDR2 SYGVKD. The CDR3 consists of 14 residues. The data were produced by immunoSEQ multiplex PCR, yet TCRdb's version contains in-frame clones alone and is incomplete. Among some 130,000 clones, 80% to 90% were seen once, and the ten largest hold about 2.5%. The TCR was taken from a woman aged 45-65 years who had recovered from COVID-19. Sequenced material: PBMCs or T cells enriched from blood (not recorded which). The rearrangement joins TRBV10-3 to TRBJ2-7, with 7 bases that match TRBD1. The CDR3 protein is CAIRNQQGTYEQYF. In nucleotides, the CDR3 is TGTGCCATCAGAAATCAACAGGGGACCTACGAGCAGTACTTC.